The 17 T cell receptor beta chains reported below all come from one sample, sequenced in a study of radiation and T cells in renal cell carcinoma (TCRdb year 2020). Libraries were built with the immunoSEQ multiplex PCR assay. TCRdb re-hosts the immuneACCESS table, in-frame sequences only. Its copies lack some clones; in the studies checked, an unresolved V gene accounts for under half of them, and the cause for the rest is not known. This sample holds about 120,000 clones; around 82% were observed only once. The ten largest clonotypes hold approximately 6.3% of the sample. Interpreted using the paper, the time point label stands for: blood 2 weeks post-SBRT. The sample's treatment or condition label, decoded: 15 Gy SBRT to primary tumor, nephrectomy 4 weeks later. This specimen consisted of blood, obtained from a patient whose treatment included radiotherapy and nephrectomy. These receptors came from a man aged 45-60 years with renal cell carcinoma.

The gene calls are TRBV19 and TRBJ2-1; weak D call: TRBD1 (5 bases). The CDR3 spans 13 residues. V lost 5 bases and J 8 bases, leaving 13 bases between the germline ends. The V gene's germline CDR1 is LNHDA and CDR2 SQIVND (reference sequence). This chain's CDR3 is CASSSQGIDEQFF. The CDR3 DNA reads TGTGCCAGTAGTTCGCAGGGTATCGATGAGCAGTTCTTC.

The chain has TRBV10-1 and TRBJ2-5; 7 nucleotides match TRBD1. The CDR3 is made up of 14 amino acids. V was clipped by 10 bases and J by 5 bases; unmatched bases: 13. Looked up from germline, CDR1 is WNHNN and CDR2 is SYGVQD (reference sequence). The CDR3 spells CATTMDRWSETQYF. In DNA form, the CDR3 reads TGCGCCACCACCATGGACAGGTGGTCGGAGACCCAGTACTTC.

A single count supports this clone. The rearrangement uses TRBV7-9 and TRBJ1-4, with unresolved D. V lost 5 bases and J 7 bases, leaving 8 bases between the germline ends. Germline V gives CDR1 SEHNR, CDR2 FQNEAQ (reference sequence). The CDR3 spans 12 residues. The CDR3 DNA reads TGTGCCAGCAGCCCTGGAGGTGAAAAACTGTTTTTT. Its protein is CASSPGGEKLFF.

This clone turned up a few times. The chain has TRBV18 and TRBJ1-5; D remains unclear. Germline V CDR1 and CDR2: KGHSH, LQKENI. Trimming left V 3 bases short and J 5 bases short, with 8 bases between. The CDR3 sequence is 13 residues long. The CDR3 nucleotides are TGTGCCAGCTCACCTACCTCATATCAGCCCCAGCATTTT. Translation: CASSPTSYQPQHF.

This chain connects TRBV6-5 to TRBJ2-5; 8 bases are shared with TRBD1. V dropped 5 bases and J dropped 5; count of bases not matched to a gene: 10. CDR1 is MNHEY and CDR2 is SVGAGI in the germline V gene. The CDR3 runs 15 residues. The CDR3 region has the DNA TGTGCCAGCAGTCCCCTCCTGGGACAGGCGGAGACCCAGTACTTC. Protein product: CASSPLLGQAETQYF.

Only one count was recorded for this clone. The rearrangement links TRBV7-9 to TRBJ2-2, with D perhaps being TRBD1 or TRBD2 (5 bases each). The CDR3 extends over 13 amino acids. Germline assignment: CDR1 SEHNR and CDR2 FQNEAQ (reference sequence). V lost 6 bases and J lost 5, with 10 bases in between. CDR3 amino acids: CASRGTGTGELFF. CDR3 bases: TGTGCCAGCAGGGGGACGGGGACCGGGGAGCTGTTTTTT.

The chain has TRBV28 and TRBJ1-4; TRBD1 matches at 7 bases. J gave up 6 bases and V 5 bases, and 6 bases lay outside the gene matches. The germline V gene has CDR1 MDHEN and CDR2 SYDVKM. This CDR3 has 14 amino acids. The CDR3 DNA reads as TGTGCCAGCAGTCAGACAGGGAGCGATGAAAAACTGTTTTTT. Encoded protein: CASSQTGSDEKLFF. The variable domain in full, with the rest retrieved from reference TRBV28 and TRBJ1-4, is DVKVTQSSRYLVKRTGEKVFLECVQDMDHENMFWYRQDPGLGLRLIYFSYDVKMKEKGDIPEGYSVSREKKERFSLILESASTNQTSMYLCASSQTGSDEKLFFGSGTQLSVL.

This chain uses TRBV5-1 with TRBJ2-7; possible D gene TRBD2, 5 bases. Germline V CDR1 and CDR2: SGHRS, YFSETQ. Trimming took 0 bases from V and 9 from J, leaving 7 bases between them. The CDR3 loop spans 11 amino acids. CDR3 amino acids: CASSLDAGQYF. The CDR3 bases are TGCGCCAGCAGCTTGGATGCGGGGCAGTACTTC.

The chain is built from TRBV28 and TRBJ2-7, with 7 bases fitting TRBD1. CDR3 length equals 14 residues. Germline V lookup: CDR1 MDHEN, CDR2 SYDVKM. The J segment lost 2 bases and the V segment lost 4 bases, leaving 5 bases of the junction unmatched. CDR3 DNA: TGTGCCAGCAGTTGGGGCAGGGGGACCTACGAGCAGTACTTC. This sequence encodes CASSWGRGTYEQYF.

This chain uses TRBV6-1 with TRBJ2-7, with D maybe TRBD2 (5 bases). CDR1 MNHNS and CDR2 SASEGT come from the germline V gene. This CDR3 region has 17 residues. Deletions cut 0 bases from V and 2 bases from J, with 17 bases between. The CDR3: CASSEAMGGGFPYEQYF. CDR3 DNA: TGTGCCAGCAGTGAAGCAATGGGCGGAGGCTTCCCCTACGAGCAGTACTTC.

V gene TRBV19 combines with J gene TRBJ1-1, with a weak D call TRBD1 (5 bases). Germline CDR1 and CDR2: LNHDA and SQIVND (reference sequence). The V end was cut by 3 bases, the J end by 1 base, with 12 bases between. The CDR3 runs 15 residues. As DNA, the CDR3 is TGTGCCAGTAGTATGCGGGGGTTTCCGAACACTGAAGCTTTCTTT. Amino acid sequence: CASSMRGFPNTEAFF.

The gene calls are TRBV29-1 and TRBJ1-2; tentative D call: TRBD1 (6 bases). This CDR3 is built from 11 residues. Germline loops: CDR1 SQVTM, CDR2 ANQGSEA. Trimming stripped 5 bases from V and 5 bases from J, with 9 bases between. CDR3 amino acids: CSVHTGYGYTF. In DNA form, the CDR3 reads TGCAGCGTTCATACAGGGTATGGCTACACCTTC.

The V call is TRBV7-9, the J call TRBJ2-1; 12 nucleotides line up with TRBD2. V was clipped by 4 bases and J by 10 bases; unmatched bases: 8. Germline loops: CDR1 SEHNR, CDR2 FQNEAQ (reference sequence). The CDR3 loop spans 15 amino acids. CDR3 amino acids: CASSYLAGGLGEQFF. CDR3 nucleotides: TGTGCCAGCAGCTACCTAGCGGGAGGGCTCGGGGAGCAGTTCTTC.

The gene calls are TRBV13 and TRBJ2-7; tentatively, D is TRBD2 (6 bases). With 5 bases removed from V and 0 bases from J, the gap between germline ends came to 14 bases. The germline V gene has CDR1 PRHDT and CDR2 FYEKMQ (reference sequence). There are 15 residues in the CDR3. This chain's CDR3 is CASSMGLASSYEQYF. The CDR3 bases are TGTGCCAGCAGCATGGGACTCGCTAGCTCCTACGAGCAGTACTTC. Looking up the rest from reference TRBV13 and TRBJ2-7 gives the full variable domain: AAGVIQSPRHLIKEKRETATLKCYPIPRHDTVYWYQQGPGQDPQFLISFYEKMQSDKGSIPDRFSAQQFSDYHSELNMSSLELGDSALYFCASSMGLASSYEQYFGPGTRLTVT.

This rearrangement joins TRBV7-9 to TRBJ2-1; D call uncertain. The CDR3 contains 14 residues. CDR1 SEHNR and CDR2 FQNEAQ come from the germline V gene (reference sequence). V lost 1 base and J lost 8, with 12 bases in between. CDR3 in DNA: TGTGCCAGCAGCTTAGAGGGCGCAGGCGATGAGCAGTTCTTC. Its translation: CASSLEGAGDEQFF. Full variable domain (remainder filled in from reference TRBV7-9 and TRBJ2-1): DTGVSQNPRHKITKRGQNVTFRCDPISEHNRLYWYRQTLGQGPEFLTYFQNEAQLEKSRLLSDRFSAERPKGSFSTLEIQRTEQGDSAMYLCASSLEGAGDEQFFGPGTRLTVL.

This clone was recorded only once. The rearrangement joins TRBV6-5 to TRBJ2-7, with D perhaps matching TRBD1 (6 bases). The CDR3 sequence is 16 residues long. Trimming removed 3 bases at V and 0 bases at J, with 15 bases between. Germline loops: CDR1 MNHEY, CDR2 SVGAGI. The CDR3 DNA sequence: TGTGCCAGCAGTTATCCCAGGGGCCGTAACTCCTACGAGCAGTACTTC. As protein: CASSYPRGRNSYEQYF.

The chain carries TRBV9 and TRBJ1-2, with 7 bases matching TRBD1. V trimming: 4 bases; J trimming: 2 bases; junction bases outside the gene matches: 2. CDR1 SGDLS and CDR2 YYNGEE come from the germline V gene. The CDR3 has 13 amino acids. The chain's CDR3 is CASSLGQNYGYTF. For the CDR3, the DNA is TGTGCCAGCAGCTTGGGACAGAACTATGGCTACACCTTC.